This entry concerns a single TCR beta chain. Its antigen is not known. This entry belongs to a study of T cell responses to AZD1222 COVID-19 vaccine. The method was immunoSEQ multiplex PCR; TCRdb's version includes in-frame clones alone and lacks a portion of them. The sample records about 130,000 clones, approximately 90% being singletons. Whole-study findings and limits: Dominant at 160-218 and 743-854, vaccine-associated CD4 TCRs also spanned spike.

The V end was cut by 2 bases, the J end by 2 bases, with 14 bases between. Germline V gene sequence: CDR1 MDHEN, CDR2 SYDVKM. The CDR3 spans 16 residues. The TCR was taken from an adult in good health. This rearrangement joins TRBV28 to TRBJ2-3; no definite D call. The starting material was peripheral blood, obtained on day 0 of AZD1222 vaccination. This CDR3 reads CASSLGNSHYTDTQYF. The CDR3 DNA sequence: TGTGCCAGCAGTTTAGGGAACAGTCACTACACAGATACGCAGTATTTT.